The rows below give T cell receptor beta chains drawn from one sample of a study of blood T cell repertoires in COVID-19. Clones were read by immunoSEQ multiplex PCR, and TCRdb kept only the in-frame ones, dropping some. The table lists a few hundred thousand clones, 86% of them singletons. The sample comprised peripheral blood. These receptors were taken from a man aged 25-45 years who had recovered from COVID-19. Both conserved end residues are part of each CDR3. The order of the fields is D gene, J gene, V gene, CDR3 DNA, CDR3 protein. D genes are given only for firm matches.

>.|TRBJ2-2|TRBV9
TGTGCCAGCAGCGTCCCTCACACCGGGGAGCTGTTTTTT
CASSVPHTGELFF
>TRBD2|TRBJ2-5|TRBV7-2
TGTGCCAGCAGCTTAGCCCAGCGGGGGTATGAGACCCAGTACTTC
CASSLAQRGYETQYF
>.|TRBJ1-1|TRBV19
TGTGCCAGTAGTATCTGGGAGACTGAAGCTTTCTTT
CASSIWETEAFF
>.|TRBJ1-1|TRBV4-1
TGCGCCAGCAGCCAGGCCAAGAACACTGAAGCTTTCTTT
CASSQAKNTEAFF
>.|TRBJ2-3|TRBV4-1
TGCGCCAGCAGCCTGGGACTTGTCACAGATACGCAGTATTTT
CASSLGLVTDTQYF
>.|TRBJ1-1|TRBV6-5
TGTGCCAGCAGTTACTCCCTCGGGAACACTGAAGCTTTCTTT
CASSYSLGNTEAFF
>.|TRBJ1-1|TRBV27
TGTGCCAGCAGTTTATCGGGGACACTCACTCGCTTATTACCGAACACTGAAGCTTTCTTT
CASSLSGTLTRLLPNTEAFF
>.|TRBJ1-2|TRBV10-3
TGTGCCATCAGTGAGTCGCCGGGCTATGGCTACACCTTC
CAISESPGYGYTF
>TRBD1|TRBJ2-2|TRBV27
TGTGCCAGCAGCTTGACAGGGGCGAACACCGGGGAGCTGTTTTTT
CASSLTGANTGELFF
>.|TRBJ2-7|TRBV7-2
TGTGCCAGCAGCTTTTCCTCGGGGGAACAATACGAGCAGTACTTC
CASSFSSGEQYEQYF